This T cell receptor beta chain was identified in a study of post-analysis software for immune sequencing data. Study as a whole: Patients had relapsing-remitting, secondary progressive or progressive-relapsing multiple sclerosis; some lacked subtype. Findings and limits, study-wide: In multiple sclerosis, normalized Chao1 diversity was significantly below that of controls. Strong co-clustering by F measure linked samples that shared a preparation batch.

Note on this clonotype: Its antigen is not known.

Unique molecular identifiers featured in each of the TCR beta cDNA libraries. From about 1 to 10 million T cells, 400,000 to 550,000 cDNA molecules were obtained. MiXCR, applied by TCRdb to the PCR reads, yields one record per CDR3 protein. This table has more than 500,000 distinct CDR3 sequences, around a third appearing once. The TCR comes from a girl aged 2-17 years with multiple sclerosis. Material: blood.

The DNA for the CDR3 is TGTGCCAGCAGTTCTCAAACGTTGGGCACAGATACGCAGTATTTT. It specifies CASSSQTLGTDTQYF. The chain combines TRBV28 with TRBJ2-3; D call uncertain. The V gene's germline CDR1 is MDHEN and CDR2 SYDVKM. The CDR3 has 15 amino acids. V gave up 4 bases and J gave up 1 base, with 12 bases separating them.